A selection of T cell receptor beta chains follows, all from one sample in a study of cytomegalovirus exposure and HLA in healthy donors. Clones were read by immunoSEQ multiplex PCR, and TCRdb kept only the in-frame ones, dropping some. The sample has about 160,000 clones, approximately 80% seen once; the top ten hold approximately 8.7%. Sequencing was performed on PBMCs. The receptors were sampled from a man aged 18 to 29 in good health and CMV-seropositive. CDR3s include the opening cysteine and the closing phenylalanine or tryptophan. The D gene is left open where the match is weak. Expanded clones are given a class, and other clones once, few, many or no size at all.

V gene	clone size	J gene	D gene	CDR3 length	CDR3 protein	CDR3 DNA
TRBV4-1	NA	TRBJ2-7	TRBD2	15	CASSRDRLADYEQYF	TGCGCCAGCAGCCGGGATCGACTAGCGGACTACGAGCAGTACTTC
TRBV19	once	TRBJ1-5	TRBD1	16	CASSRDRDYSNQPQHF	TGTGCCAGTAGCCGGGACAGGGACTATAGCAATCAGCCCCAGCATTTT
TRBV4-3	NA	TRBJ2-3	NA	13	CASSQEFKRPPDF	TGCGCCAGCAGCCAAGAATTTAAGCGGCCCCCGGATTTT
TRBV25-1	NA	TRBJ1-2	TRBD1	18	CASSERGTGALSNYGYTF	TGTGCCAGCAGTGAAAGGGGGACAGGGGCGCTATCTAACTATGGCTACACCTTC
TRBV25-1	NA	TRBJ2-2	NA	14	CASSNPVYPGELFF	TGTGCCAGCAGTAACCCAGTTTACCCCGGGGAGCTGTTTTTT
TRBV2	NA	TRBJ2-1	NA	11	CASHETGGPFF	TGTGCCAGCCATGAGACGGGGGGCCCGTTCTTC
TRBV7-9	few	TRBJ1-2	TRBD1	15	CASSPRTGASYGYTF	TGTGCCAGCAGCCCCCGGACAGGGGCGTCTTATGGCTACACCTTC
TRBV4-1	NA	TRBJ2-1	NA	14	CASSQVSAYNEQFF	TGCGCCAGCAGCCAAGTGTCCGCCTACAATGAGCAGTTCTTC
TRBV14	NA	TRBJ2-1	TRBD2	15	CASSWTSGRRYEQFF	TGTGCCAGCAGCTGGACTAGCGGGAGGAGGTATGAGCAGTTCTTC
TRBV7-2	NA	TRBJ1-2	NA	16	CASSPMSGSSQWGYTF	TGTGCCAGCAGCCCGATGTCTGGGAGCTCTCAATGGGGCTACACCTTC
TRBV13	NA	TRBJ2-1	TRBD2	16	CASSLQREREYNEQFF	TGTGCCAGCAGTCTTCAGCGGGAGCGGGAATACAATGAGCAGTTCTTC
TRBV6-5	once	TRBJ1-1	NA	13	CASRPARDTEAFF	TGTGCCAGCAGGCCCGCCCGGGACACTGAAGCTTTCTTT
TRBV5-6	NA	TRBJ2-3	NA	15	CASSSLRGDTDTQYF	TGTGCCAGCAGCTCACTCAGGGGGGACACAGATACGCAGTATTTT
TRBV25-1	NA	TRBJ2-1	TRBD2	15	CASSEWRGVLDEQFF	TGTGCCAGCAGTGAATGGCGGGGGGTGTTGGATGAGCAGTTCTTC
TRBV15	NA	TRBJ2-1	TRBD2	15	CATESGTTDYNEQFF	TGTGCCACCGAGTCCGGGACTACCGATTACAATGAGCAGTTCTTC
TRBV30	NA	TRBJ1-1	NA	14	CAWSRGGDGTEAFF	TGTGCCTGGAGTCGGGGGGGCGACGGCACTGAAGCTTTCTTT
TRBV5-1	NA	TRBJ1-4	NA	15	CASSGTGRTNEKLFF	TGCGCCAGCAGCGGAACAGGGCGCACTAATGAAAAACTGTTTTTT
TRBV6-5	NA	TRBJ1-5	TRBD1	15	CASSYRWGQNQPQHF	TGTGCCAGCAGTTACAGGTGGGGACAGAATCAGCCCCAGCATTTT
TRBV7-9	NA	TRBJ1-1	TRBD1	14	CASTTEQGGTEAFF	TGTGCCAGCACCACCGAGCAGGGGGGCACTGAAGCTTTCTTT
TRBV27	few	TRBJ1-2	TRBD1	16	CASSYTGTGPKYGYTF	TGTGCCAGCAGTTACACCGGGACAGGGCCAAAATATGGCTACACCTTC
TRBV7-2	NA	TRBJ2-1	TRBD2	16	CASRTTSGGASDEQFF	TGTGCCAGCAGGACAACTAGCGGGGGGGCCTCGGATGAGCAGTTCTTC
TRBV5-1	NA	TRBJ2-2	TRBD2	15	CASSPGGLAAGELFF	TGCGCCAGCAGCCCGGGGGGACTAGCAGCCGGGGAGCTGTTTTTT
TRBV19	NA	TRBJ2-7	NA	15	CASSIAGGHSYEQYF	TGTGCCAGTAGTATAGCCGGCGGACACTCCTACGAGCAGTACTTC
TRBV2	NA	TRBJ1-3	NA	15	CASQPNTFSGNTIYF	TGTGCCAGCCAACCGAACACATTTTCTGGAAACACCATATATTTT
TRBV6-6	NA	TRBJ1-5	NA	14	CASSPPSHEQPQHF	TGTGCCAGCAGCCCACCCTCTCACGAGCAGCCCCAGCATTTT